This entry concerns a single TCR beta chain. Its antigen is not known. The record originates from a study of post-analysis software for immune sequencing data. Study findings and constraints: In patients, five or six TRBV segments were more frequent than in controls, with TRBV5-6, TRBV5-1 and TRBV20-1 among them.

TCR beta libraries were prepared from cDNA with unique molecular identifiers. There were about 1 to 10 million T cells, and approximately 500,000 cDNA molecules came from them. TCRdb ran MiXCR on the PCR reads and lists one entry per CDR3 protein. The sample holds roughly 400,000 distinct CDR3 sequences; less than 40% are singletons and the top ten take 6% to 9%. The CDR3 is made up of 14 amino acids. Per germline, CDR1 SGHDT and CDR2 YYEEEE. V dropped 5 bases and J dropped 7; count of bases not matched to a gene: 6. The chain has TRBV5-6 and TRBJ2-1, with 10 positions matching TRBD1. This clonotype was sampled from a girl aged 2 to 9 with multiple sclerosis. The sample was blood. DNA for the CDR3: TGTGCCAGCAGACGCCGGGACAGGGGAAATGAGCAGTTCTTC. Encoded protein: CASRRRDRGNEQFF.